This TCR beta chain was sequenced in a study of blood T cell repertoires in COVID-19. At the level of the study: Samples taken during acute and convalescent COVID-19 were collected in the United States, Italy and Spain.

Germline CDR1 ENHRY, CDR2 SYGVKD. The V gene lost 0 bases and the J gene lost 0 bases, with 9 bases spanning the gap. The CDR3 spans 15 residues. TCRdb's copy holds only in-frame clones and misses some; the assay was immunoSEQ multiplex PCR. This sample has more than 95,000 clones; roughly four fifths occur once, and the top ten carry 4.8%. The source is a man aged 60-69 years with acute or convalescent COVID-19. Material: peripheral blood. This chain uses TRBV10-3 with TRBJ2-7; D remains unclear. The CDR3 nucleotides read TGTGCCATCAGTGAGTCTCCAGGTAGCTCCTACGAGCAGTACTTC. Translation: CAISESPGSSYEQYF.